This T cell receptor (beta chain) was obtained from a study of blood T cell repertoires in COVID-19. Clones were sequenced by immunoSEQ multiplex PCR, and TCRdb holds only the in-frame ones, with some missing. This table holds approximately 500,000 clones, nearly 90% found once. The specimen sequenced was peripheral blood. The sequence came from a man aged 18-30 years with COVID-19, enrolled during active disease.

The DNA for the CDR3 is TGCACCAGCAGCATGCCCCGACAGGGGGAGACCCAGTACTTC. As protein: CTSSMPRQGETQYF. The gene calls are TRBV1 and TRBJ2-5; no DNA check was done on the table's D call, TRBD1. TRBV1 is recorded as a pseudogene. The CDR3 extends over 14 amino acids.